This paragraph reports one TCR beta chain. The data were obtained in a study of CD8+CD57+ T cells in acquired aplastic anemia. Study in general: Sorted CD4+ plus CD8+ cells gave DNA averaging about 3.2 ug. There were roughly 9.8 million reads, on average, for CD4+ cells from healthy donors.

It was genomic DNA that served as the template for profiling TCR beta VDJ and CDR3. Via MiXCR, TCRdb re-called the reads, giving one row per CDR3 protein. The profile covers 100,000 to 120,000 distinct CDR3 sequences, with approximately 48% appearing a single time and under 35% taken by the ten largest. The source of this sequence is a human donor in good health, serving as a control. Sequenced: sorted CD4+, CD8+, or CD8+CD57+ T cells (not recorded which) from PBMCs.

CDR3: CASSLQVDGYTF. The CDR3 DNA follows: TGTGCCAGCAGCCTACAGGTAGACGGCTACACCTTC. The chain combines TRBV11-2 with TRBJ1-2; possible D gene TRBD1, 5 bases. The V gene's germline CDR1 is SGHAT and CDR2 FQNNGV. Trimming stripped 5 bases from V and 8 bases from J, with 12 bases between. The CDR3 length is 12 residues.